A selection of T cell receptor beta chains follows, all from one sample in a study of cytomegalovirus exposure and HLA in healthy donors. Libraries were prepared by immunoSEQ multiplex PCR; TCRdb keeps only in-frame clonotypes and omits some of them. This sample yields more than 130,000 clones, of which 60% to 85% are seen a single time; approximately 4% belongs to the top ten. Sequenced: PBMCs. Receptor source: a young man in good health and CMV-seronegative. CDR3s include the opening cysteine and the closing phenylalanine or tryptophan. The D gene is left open where the match is weak. The size of a clone is reported for some rows only, either as once, few or many, or as a class for expanded clones.

J,size,V,D,DNA,CDR3
TRBJ1-2,.,TRBV5-6,TRBD1,TGTGCCAGCAGCACCCGGACAGGGATTAACTATGGCTACACCTTC,CASSTRTGINYGYTF
TRBJ2-3,.,TRBV9,.,TGTGCCAGCAGCGTAGTCGCCACCTGGGACATTACAGATACGCAGTATTTT,CASSVVATWDITDTQYF
TRBJ2-7,.,TRBV18,TRBD1,TGTGCCAGCTATATTACAGGGGACGAGCAGTACTTC,CASYITGDEQYF
TRBJ2-1,.,TRBV2,.,TGTGCCAGCAAAAGCGGGACAGGATACAATGAGCAGTTCTTC,CASKSGTGYNEQFF
TRBJ2-7,.,TRBV7-9,TRBD1,TGTGCCAGCAGCTTCCGGGACAGGGGGCGGTCCGAGCAGTACTTC,CASSFRDRGRSEQYF
TRBJ2-7,.,TRBV4-2,TRBD2,TGTGCCAGCAGCCCCAGGACTAGCGGGAGCTCCTCCTACGAGCAGTACTTC,CASSPRTSGSSSYEQYF
TRBJ1-3,.,TRBV10-2,TRBD1,TGCGCCAGCAGTGTCGGGGACAGCCGCGGAAACACCATATATTTT,CASSVGDSRGNTIYF
TRBJ2-3,.,TRBV10-2,TRBD2,TGCGCCAGCAGTGCCGGGACTAGCGGGGCTAGCACAGATACGCAGTATTTT,CASSAGTSGASTDTQYF
TRBJ2-3,few,TRBV5-1,TRBD1,TGCGCCAGCAGCTCGGGGACAGGGAACCTAGATACGCAGTATTTT,CASSSGTGNLDTQYF
TRBJ1-1,.,TRBV7-9,.,TGTGCCAGCAGCACCTCACAGGGACACACTGAAGCTTTCTTT,CASSTSQGHTEAFF
TRBJ2-1,once,TRBV7-6,.,TGTGCCAGCAGCTTAGCGGGACAAGTATACAATGAGCAGTTCTTC,CASSLAGQVYNEQFF
TRBJ2-7,.,TRBV14,.,TGTGCCAGCAGCCAAGATCCAGGCTCGTCCTACGAGCAGTACTTC,CASSQDPGSSYEQYF
TRBJ2-2,once,TRBV4-1,.,TGCGCCAGCAGCCAAGAACAGGGCACGGGGCGAACGAACACCGGGGAGCTGTTTTTT,CASSQEQGTGRTNTGELFF
TRBJ2-7,.,TRBV2,TRBD1,TGTGCCAGCAGGGGAGACAGGGGAGGATCCTACGAGCAGTACTTC,CASRGDRGGSYEQYF
TRBJ2-1,.,TRBV10-1,TRBD2,TGCGCCAGCAGTCCGGCCGGACTAGCGGATAGGCTCAATGAGCAGTTCTTC,CASSPAGLADRLNEQFF
TRBJ1-5,.,TRBV2,TRBD1,TGTGCCAGCAGTACACAACAGGGGGCGGGAGAACAGCCCCAGCATTTT,CASSTQQGAGEQPQHF
TRBJ2-2,.,TRBV18,.,TGTGCCAGCTCACCGGTTAGCGACCGAGGCACCGGGGAGCTGTTTTTT,CASSPVSDRGTGELFF
TRBJ1-5,.,TRBV5-1,.,TGCGCCAGCAGCCGCGGTCCCGCAACGGGTCAGCCCCAGCATTTT,CASSRGPATGQPQHF
TRBJ2-7,.,TRBV19,TRBD1,TGTGCCAGTAGTATAGAAAGGGGGCTGGACTACGAGCAGTACTTC,CASSIERGLDYEQYF
TRBJ2-7,once,TRBV10-1,TRBD2,TGCGCCAGCAGTGAATCTAGCGGTCCTTCCTACGAGCAGTACTTC,CASSESSGPSYEQYF